The source of this T cell receptor beta chain is a study of T cell responses to AZD1222 COVID-19 vaccine. The CDR3 covers 14 residues. In germline, CDR1 is LNHNV, CDR2 YYDKDF (reference sequence). After removal of 2 bases from V and 5 bases from J, the junction contained 5 bases not matched to a gene. Sequencing used immunoSEQ multiplex PCR; TCRdb keeps in-frame clones, though not all of them. The sample includes about 49,000 clones, 70% to 85% seen only once; the top ten take roughly 22%. The rearrangement joins TRBV15 to TRBJ2-5, with 7 bases identical to TRBD1. Sequencing was performed on peripheral blood, taken on day 0 of MenACWY control vaccination. The receptor was isolated from an adult in good health. CDR3 amino acids: CATSRLDRDETQYF. Written as DNA, the CDR3 is TGTGCCACCAGCAGACTAGACAGGGACGAGACCCAGTACTTC. Filled out from reference TRBV15 and TRBJ2-5, the complete variable domain reads DAMVIQNPRYQVTQFGKPVTLSCSQTLNHNVMYWYQQKSSQAPKLLFHYYDKDFNNEADTPDNFQSRRPNTSFCFLDIRSPGLGDTAMYLCATSRLDRDETQYFGPGTRLLVL.